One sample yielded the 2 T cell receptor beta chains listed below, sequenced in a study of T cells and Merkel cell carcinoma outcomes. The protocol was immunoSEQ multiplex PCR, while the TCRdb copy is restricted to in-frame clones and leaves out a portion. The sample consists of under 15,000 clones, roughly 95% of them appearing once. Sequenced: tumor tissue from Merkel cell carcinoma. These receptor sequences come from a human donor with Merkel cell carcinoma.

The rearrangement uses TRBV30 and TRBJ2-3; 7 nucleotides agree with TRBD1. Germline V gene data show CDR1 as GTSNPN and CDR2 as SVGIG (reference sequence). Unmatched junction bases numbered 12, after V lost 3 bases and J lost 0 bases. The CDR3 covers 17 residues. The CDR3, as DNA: TGTGCCTGGAGCGCCCTTCCGGGACAGTCGAGCACAGATACGCAGTATTTT. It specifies CAWSALPGQSSTDTQYF. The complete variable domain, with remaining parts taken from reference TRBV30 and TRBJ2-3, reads SQTIHQWPATLVQPVGSPLSLECTVEGTSNPNLYWYRQAAGRGLQLLFYSVGIGQISSEVPQNLSASRPQDRQFILSSKKLLLSDSGFYLCAWSALPGQSSTDTQYFGPGTRLTVL.

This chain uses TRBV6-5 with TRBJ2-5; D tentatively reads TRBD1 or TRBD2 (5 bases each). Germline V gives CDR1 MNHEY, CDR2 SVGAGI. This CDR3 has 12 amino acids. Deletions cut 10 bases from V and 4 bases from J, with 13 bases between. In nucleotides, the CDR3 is TGTGCCACCCCCGGTGGGGGAGAGACCCAGTACTTC. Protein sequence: CATPGGGETQYF.